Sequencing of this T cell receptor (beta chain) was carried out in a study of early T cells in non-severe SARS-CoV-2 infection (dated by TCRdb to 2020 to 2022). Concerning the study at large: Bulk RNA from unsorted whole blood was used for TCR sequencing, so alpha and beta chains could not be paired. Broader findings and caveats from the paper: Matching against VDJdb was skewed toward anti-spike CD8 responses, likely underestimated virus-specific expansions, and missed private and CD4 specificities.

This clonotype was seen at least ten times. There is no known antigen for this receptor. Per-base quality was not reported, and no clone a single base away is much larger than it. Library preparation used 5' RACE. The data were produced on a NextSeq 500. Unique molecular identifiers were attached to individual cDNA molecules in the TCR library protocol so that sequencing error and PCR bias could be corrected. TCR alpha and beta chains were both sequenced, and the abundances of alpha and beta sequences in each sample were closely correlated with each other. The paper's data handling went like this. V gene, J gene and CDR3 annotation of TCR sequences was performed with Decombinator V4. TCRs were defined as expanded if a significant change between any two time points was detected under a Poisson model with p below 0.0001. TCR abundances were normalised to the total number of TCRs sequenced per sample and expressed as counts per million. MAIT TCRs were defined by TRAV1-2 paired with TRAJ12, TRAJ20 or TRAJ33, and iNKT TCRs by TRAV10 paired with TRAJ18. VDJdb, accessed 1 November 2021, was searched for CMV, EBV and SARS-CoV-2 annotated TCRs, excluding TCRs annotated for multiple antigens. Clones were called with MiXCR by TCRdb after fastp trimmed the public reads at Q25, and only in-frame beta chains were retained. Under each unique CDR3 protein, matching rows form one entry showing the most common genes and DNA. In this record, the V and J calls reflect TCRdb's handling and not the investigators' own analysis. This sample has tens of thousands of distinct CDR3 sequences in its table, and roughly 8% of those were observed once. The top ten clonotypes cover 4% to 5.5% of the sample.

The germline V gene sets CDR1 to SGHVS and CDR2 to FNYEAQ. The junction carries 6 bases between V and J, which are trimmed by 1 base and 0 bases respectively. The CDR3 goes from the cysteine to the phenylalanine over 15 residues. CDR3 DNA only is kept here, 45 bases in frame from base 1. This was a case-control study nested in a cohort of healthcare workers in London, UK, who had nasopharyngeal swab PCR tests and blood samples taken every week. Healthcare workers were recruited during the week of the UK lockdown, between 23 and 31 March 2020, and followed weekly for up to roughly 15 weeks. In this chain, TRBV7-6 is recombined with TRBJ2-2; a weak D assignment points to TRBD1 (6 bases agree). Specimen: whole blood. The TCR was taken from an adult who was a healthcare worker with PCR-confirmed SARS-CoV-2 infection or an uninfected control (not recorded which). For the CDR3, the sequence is CASSLGTANTGELFF. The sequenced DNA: TGTGCCAGCAGCTTAGGGACAGCGAACACCGGGGAGCTGTTTTTT. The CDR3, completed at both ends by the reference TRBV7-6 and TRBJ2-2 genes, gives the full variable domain GAGVSQSPRYKVTKRGQDVALRCDPISGHVSLYWYRQALGQGPEFLTYFNYEAQQDKSGLPNDRFSAERPEGSISTLTIQRTEQRDSAMYRCASSLGTANTGELFFGEGSRLTVL.